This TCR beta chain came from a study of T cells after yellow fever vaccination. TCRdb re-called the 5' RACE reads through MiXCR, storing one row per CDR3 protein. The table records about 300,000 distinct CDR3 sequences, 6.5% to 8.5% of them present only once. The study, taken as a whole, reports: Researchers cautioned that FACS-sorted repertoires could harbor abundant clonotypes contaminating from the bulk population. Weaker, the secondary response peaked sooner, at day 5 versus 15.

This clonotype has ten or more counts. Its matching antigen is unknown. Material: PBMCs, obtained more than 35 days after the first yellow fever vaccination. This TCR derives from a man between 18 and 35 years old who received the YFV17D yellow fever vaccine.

The CDR3 protein is CASSYPRGGEQFF. CDR3 bases: TGTGCCAGCAGCTATCCCAGAGGGGGGGAGCAGTTCTTC. The genes are TRBV7-9 and TRBJ2-1; either TRBD1 or TRBD2 may fit D (6 bases each). Germline CDR1 and CDR2: SEHNR and FQNEAQ (reference sequence). CDR3 length: 13 residues. V was trimmed by 4 bases and J by 10 bases, leaving 14 bases between them. The complete variable domain, with remaining parts taken from reference TRBV7-9 and TRBJ2-1, reads DTGVSQNPRHKITKRGQNVTFRCDPISEHNRLYWYRQTLGQGPEFLTYFQNEAQLEKSRLLSDRFSAERPKGSFSTLEIQRTEQGDSAMYLCASSYPRGGEQFFGPGTRLTVL.